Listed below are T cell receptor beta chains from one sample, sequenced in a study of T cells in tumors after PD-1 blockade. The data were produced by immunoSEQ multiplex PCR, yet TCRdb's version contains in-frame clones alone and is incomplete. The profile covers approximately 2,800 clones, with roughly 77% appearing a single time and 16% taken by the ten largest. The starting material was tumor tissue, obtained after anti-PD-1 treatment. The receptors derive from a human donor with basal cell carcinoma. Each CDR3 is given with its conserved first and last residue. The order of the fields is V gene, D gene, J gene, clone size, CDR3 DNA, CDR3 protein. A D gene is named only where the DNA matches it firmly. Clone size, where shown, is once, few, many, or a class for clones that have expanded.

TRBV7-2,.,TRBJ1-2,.,TGTGCCAGCAGCTTAGGGGACGGATCTAACTATGGCTACACCTTC,CASSLGDGSNYGYTF
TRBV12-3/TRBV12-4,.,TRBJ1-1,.,TGTGCCAGCGTCGTGGGGGCGGCTTTCTTT,CASVVGAAFF
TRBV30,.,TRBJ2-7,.,TGTGCCTGGAGTGATTCCGTTTACTACGAGCAGTACTTC,CAWSDSVYYEQYF
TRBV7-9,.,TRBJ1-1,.,TGTGCCAGCAGCCAGAGTGGGATCACTGAAGCTTTCTTT,CASSQSGITEAFF
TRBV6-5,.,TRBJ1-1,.,TGTGCCAGCAGTTCCGTCAGAGTGAACACTGAAGCTTTCTTT,CASSSVRVNTEAFF
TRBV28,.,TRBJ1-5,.,TGTGCCAGCAGTGCCTCTGTACGAGGTGGCAATCAGCCCCAGCATTTT,CASSASVRGGNQPQHF
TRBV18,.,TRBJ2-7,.,TGTGCCAGCTCACCGAAGGCAGCCTACGAGCAGTACTTC,CASSPKAAYEQYF
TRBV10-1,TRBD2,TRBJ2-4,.,TGCGCCAGCAGCCCAAGGAAGGGTCTAGCGGGGGGCCCGGAAAACATTCAGTACTTC,CASSPRKGLAGGPENIQYF
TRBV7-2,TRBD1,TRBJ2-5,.,TGTGCCAGCAGCTTAAACAGGGGGCGGGGTGAGACCCAGTACTTC,CASSLNRGRGETQYF
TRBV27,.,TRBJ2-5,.,TGTGCCAGCAGTACACCGTGGGACGCCCAAGAGACCCAGTACTTC,CASSTPWDAQETQYF
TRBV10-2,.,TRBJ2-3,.,TGCGCCAGCAGGATGGGGGGGGGCATGCAGACAGATACGCAGTATTTT,CASRMGGGMQTDTQYF
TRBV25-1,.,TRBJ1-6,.,TGTGCCAGCAGTCACAGGATGTATAATTCACCCCTCCACTTT,CASSHRMYNSPLHF
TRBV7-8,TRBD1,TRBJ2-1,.,TGTGCCAGCAGCCAAAGGGACAGGGCGTACAATGAGCAGTTCTTC,CASSQRDRAYNEQFF
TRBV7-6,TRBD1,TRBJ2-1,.,TGTGCCAGCAGCTCAGGGACAGGGTACTACAATGAGCAGTTCTTC,CASSSGTGYYNEQFF
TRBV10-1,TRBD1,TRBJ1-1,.,TGCGCCAGCTTTCTGGGACAGGGAGTTTTTAGGACTGAAGCTTTCTTT,CASFLGQGVFRTEAFF
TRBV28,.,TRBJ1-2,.,TGTGCCAGCAGCTCCCCCTATGGCTACACCTTC,CASSSPYGYTF
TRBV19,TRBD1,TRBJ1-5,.,TGTGCCAGTAGTATAGGACAGGGTGGCAATCAGCCCCAGCATTTT,CASSIGQGGNQPQHF
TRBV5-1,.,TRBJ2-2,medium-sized,TGCGCCAGCAGCTTGTCAGGGGGGAAAGGCGGGGAGCTGTTTTTT,CASSLSGGKGGELFF
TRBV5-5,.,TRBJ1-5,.,TGTGCCAGCACCCCGGGGGGGTCGGGAAATCAGCCCCAGCATTTT,CASTPGGSGNQPQHF
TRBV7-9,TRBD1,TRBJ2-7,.,TGTGCCAGCAGGAAGGACAGGGCCCCGAACGAGCAGTACTTC,CASRKDRAPNEQYF